A selection of T cell receptor beta chains follows, all from one sample in a study of response to subunit inactivated influenza vaccine. A single record per CDR3 protein comes from TCRdb applying MiXCR to the RT-PCR reads. The table records around 570,000 distinct CDR3 sequences, about 11% of them present only once. The same sample was also studied in work on T cells expressing NK-cell markers.

The sample consisted of PBMCs from blood, taken on the day of vaccination. Receptors originate from a man aged 45-65 years who received an inactivated influenza vaccine. CDR3s include the opening cysteine and the closing phenylalanine or tryptophan.

j_gene: TRBJ1-1
v_gene: TRBV29-1
CDR3aa: CSVGQGFTEAFF

j_gene: TRBJ1-5
v_gene: TRBV19
CDR3aa: CASSIARTGWDVQHF

j_gene: TRBJ1-5
v_gene: TRBV20-1
CDR3aa: CSANSGTSNQPQHF

j_gene: TRBJ2-3
v_gene: TRBV4-1
CDR3aa: CASSQVLVGYTQYF

j_gene: TRBJ2-3
v_gene: TRBV5-5
CDR3aa: CASSLQAGGLGDTQYF

j_gene: TRBJ2-2
v_gene: TRBV6-5
CDR3aa: CASSYSPGLQPGELFF

j_gene: TRBJ1-1
v_gene: TRBV27
CDR3aa: CASSLSGFTEAFF

j_gene: TRBJ1-2
v_gene: TRBV7-8
CDR3aa: CASSQGGGWGYTF

j_gene: TRBJ2-1
v_gene: TRBV2
CDR3aa: CASRSRTASYNEQFF

j_gene: TRBJ2-1
v_gene: TRBV12-3/TRBV12-4
CDR3aa: CASSKWLEGHEQFF

j_gene: TRBJ1-2
v_gene: TRBV7-2
CDR3aa: CASSLTTTQRRGYTF

j_gene: TRBJ1-2
v_gene: TRBV10-3
CDR3aa: CAISGGQQGWDYGYTF

j_gene: TRBJ2-2
v_gene: TRBV6-1
CDR3aa: CASKKQGSTGELFF

j_gene: TRBJ1-1
v_gene: TRBV5-1
CDR3aa: CASSLAPGGGTEAFF

j_gene: TRBJ2-2
v_gene: TRBV12-3/TRBV12-4
CDR3aa: CASSLVLAGFNTGELFF

j_gene: TRBJ1-5
v_gene: TRBV19
CDR3aa: CASNPQGISNQPQHF

j_gene: TRBJ2-7
v_gene: TRBV24-1
CDR3aa: CATSASGWEQYF

j_gene: TRBJ2-7
v_gene: TRBV7-6
CDR3aa: CASSESVWGEEQYF

j_gene: TRBJ2-2
v_gene: TRBV4-2
CDR3aa: CASSQDSQDRAVGELFF

j_gene: TRBJ2-1
v_gene: TRBV11-1
CDR3aa: CASSSRDRGTIEQFF

j_gene: TRBJ1-2
v_gene: TRBV5-1
CDR3aa: CASSLEVRGGLDGYTF

j_gene: TRBJ2-2
v_gene: TRBV18
CDR3aa: CASSLGTAETGELFF

j_gene: TRBJ2-5
v_gene: TRBV5-6
CDR3aa: CASSYSRTDRQETQYF

j_gene: TRBJ1-1
v_gene: TRBV29-1
CDR3aa: CSIRDRLNTEAFF

j_gene: TRBJ2-1
v_gene: TRBV12-3/TRBV12-4
CDR3aa: CASSLGLAGVSSYNEQFF

j_gene: TRBJ2-4
v_gene: TRBV12-3/TRBV12-4
CDR3aa: CASSNGGRGGNIQYF

j_gene: TRBJ1-2
v_gene: TRBV5-1
CDR3aa: CASSLGTSSTHLYGYTF

j_gene: TRBJ2-2
v_gene: TRBV20-1
CDR3aa: CSARDLAGVNTGELFF

j_gene: TRBJ2-2
v_gene: TRBV7-9
CDR3aa: CASSLGAGRGSTGELFF

j_gene: TRBJ2-1
v_gene: TRBV7-9
CDR3aa: CASSLGTTKYNEQFF

j_gene: TRBJ1-3
v_gene: TRBV5-1
CDR3aa: CASSPGTGNSGNTIYF

j_gene: TRBJ2-7
v_gene: TRBV20-1
CDR3aa: CSASYLVTSYEQYF

j_gene: TRBJ2-5
v_gene: TRBV5-8
CDR3aa: CASSLGLPGEMTQYF

j_gene: TRBJ2-5
v_gene: TRBV29-1
CDR3aa: CSVLPSLAGRGTQYF

j_gene: TRBJ2-3
v_gene: TRBV20-1
CDR3aa: CSLTSGGVGTDTQYF

j_gene: TRBJ2-2
v_gene: TRBV9
CDR3aa: CASSVQQGTGELFF

j_gene: TRBJ2-2
v_gene: TRBV7-6
CDR3aa: CASSPSGLSTGELFF